This T cell receptor (beta chain) comes out of a study of blood T cell repertoires in COVID-19 (dated by TCRdb to 2018 to 2021). Describing the broader study: The collaborator samples originated in the United States, Italy and Spain and spanned the acute and convalescent phases of COVID-19. Samples were obtained from the ongoing ImmuneRACE study (first 160 participants) and from some 1,300 subjects provided by 6 global collaborators. The material from the prospective study consisted of cDNA or gDNA derived from T cells, B-cell-depleted T cells, or PBMCs. Deeply sampled blood TCRbeta repertoires from subjects exposed to, actively infected with, or recovered from COVID-19 were included in the dataset. Nearly every sample came with metadata listing a de-identified subject ID, COVID-19 status, age in years and sex. The repertoires were made available in a free public database intended to serve as a resource for research on the immune response to SARS-CoV-2. Where available, HLA class I and class II types were obtained from metadata supplied by the sample provider rather than from assay-based typing.

Results the study describes overall, beyond this receptor: How much clinical and demographic metadata was included differed by source and by participant, and the metadata was provided uncurated.

Comment on this clone: Its specific antigen is unknown. It has no much larger one-base neighbor in the sample; base qualities were not kept.

TCRbeta CDR3 regions were amplified from genomic DNA by means of the immunoSEQ Assay, a bias-controlled multiplex PCR. Per the source publication's procedure: The number of nucleated cells in each sample was estimated from the amplification of reference gene primers within the assay. To quantify the absolute abundance of each unique TCRbeta CDR3 rearrangement, sequence reads were collapsed and filtered. For each sample, productive Simpson clonality was calculated as the square root of Simpson's diversity index across productive rearrangements. TCRdb carries this immuneACCESS record with in-frame sequences only. Its versions omit some clonotypes, under half of them owing to an unresolved V gene in the studies checked, with the rest unexplained. V and J calls and clone size are those listed in that table; D and trimming were worked out from the DNA. The sample contains approximately 190,000 clones, around 77% of them found a single time. 17% of the sample lies in the top ten.

The CDR3 has 15 amino acids, counting the end cysteine and phenylalanine. The CDR3 DNA has 45 bases and is translated from base 1. In the germline V gene (reference sequence), CDR1 corresponds to LNHNV and CDR2 to YYDKDF. V and J are trimmed by 3 bases and 8 bases, and the gene matches miss 5 bases of the junction. Whole blood was collected in K2EDTA tubes by collaborating institutions according to the institutions' own protocols. Collaborator samples were shipped for TCRbeta analysis as frozen whole blood, isolated PBMCs, or DNA extracted from either sample type. The rearranged segments are TRBV15 and TRBJ2-1, and 12 bases in between align with TRBD2. This TCR came from a man aged 55 to 70 with active or convalescent COVID-19. The sample consisted of peripheral blood. The CDR3 corresponds to CATSRGTSGLDEQFF. The base sequence is TGTGCCACCAGCAGGGGGACTAGCGGGTTGGATGAGCAGTTCTTC.